A selection of T cell receptor beta chains follows, all from one sample in a study of OX40 agonist ivuxolimab in advanced cancers. Data came from immunoSEQ multiplex PCR; TCRdb stores just in-frame clones and leaves some out. The table records 30,000 or so clones, about nine tenths of them present only once. The material sequenced was CD4+ or CD8+ T cells sorted from blood, taken in a trial of the OX40 agonist ivuxolimab. These receptors originate from an adult with an advanced solid tumor such as melanoma, head and neck, liver or kidney cancer. CDR3s include the opening cysteine and the closing phenylalanine or tryptophan. D genes are given only for firm matches.

TRBJ2-5	TRBV15	NA	TGTGCCACCAGCAGAGAGCGTTACAGTAGGGAGACCCAGTACTTC	CATSRERYSRETQYF
TRBJ1-1	TRBV11-2	NA	TGTGCCAGCAGCTTAGTTGGGGGTGGTACCACTGAAGCTTTCTTT	CASSLVGGGTTEAFF
TRBJ2-1	TRBV7-2	NA	TGTGCCAGCAGCCCCCAGGGCCATGAGCAGTTCTTC	CASSPQGHEQFF
TRBJ2-1	TRBV12-5	NA	TGTGCTAGTATCGACCAAACGATCAATGAGCAGTTCTTC	CASIDQTINEQFF
TRBJ1-5	TRBV4-1	NA	TGCGCCAGCAGCTTGAGGCAGGGTGGGAATCAGCCCCAGCATTTT	CASSLRQGGNQPQHF
TRBJ1-1	TRBV27	TRBD1	TGTGCCAGCAGTTTATCAGGGGGCCGCCCGGCTTTCTTT	CASSLSGGRPAFF
TRBJ1-2	TRBV29-1	TRBD1	TGCAGCGTCGCACGGACAGGGACTTATGGCTACACCTTC	CSVARTGTYGYTF
TRBJ1-2	TRBV5-6	NA	TGTGCCAGCAGCTTGGGACAGTTGAACTATGGCTACACCTTC	CASSLGQLNYGYTF
TRBJ1-4	TRBV4-3	NA	TGCGCCAGCAGCCAGCGTGACAGAAGAGCTAATGAAAAACTGTTTTTT	CASSQRDRRANEKLFF
TRBJ1-3	TRBV2	NA	TGTGCCAGCAACGAGGGAGGGGAGGGAAACACCATATATTTT	CASNEGGEGNTIYF
TRBJ1-1	TRBV5-1	TRBD1	TGCGCCAGCAGCTTGTCCGGGACAGGGGGCACTGAAGCTTTCTTT	CASSLSGTGGTEAFF
TRBJ2-1	TRBV7-2	TRBD2	TGTGCCAGCAGCTTGGACGCGGGGGACGATGAGCAGTTCTTC	CASSLDAGDDEQFF
TRBJ1-2	TRBV7-2	NA	TGTGCCAGCAGCCGGACGAATGGACCGTTGAAGGGCTACACCTTC	CASSRTNGPLKGYTF